Listed here is a single T cell receptor beta chain. Per the germline V gene, CDR1 is SGHNT and CDR2 is YYREEE (reference sequence). This CDR3 spans 16 amino acids. J lost 2 bases, V lost 3 bases, and 11 bases had no gene match. This sample was taken from a study of T cell responses to AZD1222 COVID-19 vaccine. The method was immunoSEQ multiplex PCR; TCRdb's version includes in-frame clones alone and lacks a portion of them. The sample lists approximately 150,000 clones; about 92% were seen once. Sequencing was performed on peripheral blood, taken 28 days after the second AZD1222 dose. V and J are TRBV5-4 and TRBJ2-7, with 7 bases identical to TRBD1. This sequence was found in an adult who received the AZD1222 COVID-19 vaccine. The CDR3 DNA reads as TGTGCCAGCAGCTACATTTTCCGGGACAGCCCCTACGAGCAGTACTTC. Its translation is CASSYIFRDSPYEQYF.